This T cell receptor beta chain is from a study of monozygotic twins with inflammatory bowel disease (dated by TCRdb to between 2018 and 2020). In terms of the full investigation: A total of some 28 monozygotic twin pairs were included in the full study, comprising nine German pairs (four IBD-concordant, five IBD-discordant) and 19 IBD-discordant Danish pairs. The search for disease-associated traits relied mainly on comparing, within discordant pairs, IBD patients with their genetically identical healthy co-twins. Each individual had, on average, about 151 000 unique TCRalpha sequences and 181 000 unique TCRbeta sequences available for analysis.

The full study reports these points: Repertoire similarity did not differ between concordant and discordant twins, which could be due to limited statistical power. TCRbeta repertoire diversity, by inverse Simpson index, was decreased in IBD patients compared with their healthy co-twins. Background noise and inter-individual variability may have been introduced into the repertoires by the differing immunosuppressive treatments among patients. IBD patients shared fewer clonotypes with other individuals than healthy twins did, most markedly in patients showing signs of disease activity. The results gave no support for a single strong signal or clonotype linked to IBD. Different T cell subtypes could not be distinguished in the analysis.

On this clonotype: The target of this receptor is not known.

The library was obtained by 5' RACE. Preparation of each TCR library used around 3.5 ug of total RNA. cDNA was synthesized with SMARTScribe reverse transcriptase in eight separate reactions per sample. During cDNA synthesis, unique molecular identifiers containing a 6-nucleotide sample barcode were introduced by template switching. TCRalpha and TCRbeta cDNA was amplified by two nested PCRs of about 15 and 9 cycles, with bead purification after each PCR. Before amplification, the cDNA was treated with uracil DNA-glycosylase and purified using the QIAquick PCR purification kit. The second PCR added Illumina TruSeq-compatible adapters along with sample-specific barcodes. TapeStation and Qubit were used to check library quality and concentration, and about 4.5 ng of each library was pooled. The pooled libraries were sequenced with 2 x 100 bp reads and custom sequencing primers on an Illumina HiSeq2500 single-index Rapid Run. On the study's bioinformatics: MiGEC version 1.2.6 was used for UMI-based consensus assembly to correct PCR and sequencing errors. MiXCR version 2.1.1 was used for V(D)J alignment, clonotype assembly and CDR3 extraction. Normalisation of gene usage, clonotype sharing and MAIT/NKT TCR abundance was achieved by analysing the top 1000, 10 000 and 20 000 clonotypes per sample. After downsampling to 27 000 UMIs, diversity was calculated as the inverse Simpson index using the vegan R package. Paired Mann-Whitney U tests were applied to discordant twin pairs, and Benjamini-Hochberg correction was used for multiple testing. Reprocessed by TCRdb, the reads give a single entry per CDR3 protein sequence, without DNA. The V and J calls and clone size are TCRdb's, not the authors'. This sample's clone table shows about 150,000 distinct CDR3 sequences. 0.95% to 1.5% of the sample goes to the ten largest clones.

A roughly 2.4 ml peripheral blood sample was drawn into PAXgene tubes per donor and stored at -80°C. Without any T cell sorting, total RNA was extracted from whole blood using the PAXgene blood miRNA kit on an automated QIAcube. Peripheral blood from monozygotic twin pairs who were concordant or discordant for inflammatory bowel disease underwent deep TCRalpha and TCRbeta repertoire profiling using unique molecular barcoding. Smoking habits were recorded for all twin pairs, and individuals were classified as current, former or never smokers. The sequence derives from a human donor with ulcerative colitis or Crohn's disease, or a healthy co-twin of an affected twin (not recorded which). The specimen was blood.

CDR3 sequence: CATSDSAGADTQYF. Recombination linked TRBV24-1 to TRBJ2-3; the D call of TRBD2 rests on TCRdb alone, since no DNA is present to check it. The germline V gene encodes CDR1 KGHDR and CDR2 SFDVKD. The CDR3 runs 14 residues from the cysteine to the phenylalanine. No DNA appears here.